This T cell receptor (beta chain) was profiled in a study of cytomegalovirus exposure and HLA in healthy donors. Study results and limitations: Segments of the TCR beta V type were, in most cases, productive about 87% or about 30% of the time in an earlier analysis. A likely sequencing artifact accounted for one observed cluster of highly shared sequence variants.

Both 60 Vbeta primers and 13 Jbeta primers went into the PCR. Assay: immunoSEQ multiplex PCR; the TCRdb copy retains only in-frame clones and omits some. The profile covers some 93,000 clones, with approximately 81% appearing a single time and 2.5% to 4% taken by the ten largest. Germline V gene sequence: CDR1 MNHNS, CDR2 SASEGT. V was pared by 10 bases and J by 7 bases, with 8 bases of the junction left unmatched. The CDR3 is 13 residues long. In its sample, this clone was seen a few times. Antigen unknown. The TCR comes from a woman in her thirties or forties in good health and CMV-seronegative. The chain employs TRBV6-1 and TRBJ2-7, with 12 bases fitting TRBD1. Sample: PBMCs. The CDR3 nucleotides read TGTGCCACCTGGGACAGGGGGCCGCGGGAGCAGTACTTC. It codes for CATWDRGPREQYF.